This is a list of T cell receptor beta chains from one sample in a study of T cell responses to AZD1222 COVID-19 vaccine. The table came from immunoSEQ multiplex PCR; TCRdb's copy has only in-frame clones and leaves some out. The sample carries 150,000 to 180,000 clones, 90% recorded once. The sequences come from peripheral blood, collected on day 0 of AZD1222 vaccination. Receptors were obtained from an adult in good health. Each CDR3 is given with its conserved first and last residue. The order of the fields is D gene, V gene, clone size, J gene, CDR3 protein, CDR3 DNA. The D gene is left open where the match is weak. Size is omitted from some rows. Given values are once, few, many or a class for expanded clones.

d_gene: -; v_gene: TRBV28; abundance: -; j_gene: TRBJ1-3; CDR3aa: CASSSRDSDTIYF; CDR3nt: TGTGCCAGCAGTTCCCGGGACTCGGACACCATATATTTT
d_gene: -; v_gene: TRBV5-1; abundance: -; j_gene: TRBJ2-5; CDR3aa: CASSLPESFTETQYF; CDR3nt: TGCGCCAGCAGCTTGCCCGAATCCTTTACCGAGACCCAGTACTTC
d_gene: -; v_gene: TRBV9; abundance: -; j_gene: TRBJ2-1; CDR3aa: CASSVGGLYNEQFF; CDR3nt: TGTGCCAGCAGCGTAGGGGGTCTGTACAATGAGCAGTTCTTC
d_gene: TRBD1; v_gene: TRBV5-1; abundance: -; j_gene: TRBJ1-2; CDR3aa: CASSLDRGNYGYTF; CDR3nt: TGCGCCAGCAGCTTGGACAGGGGAAACTATGGCTACACCTTC
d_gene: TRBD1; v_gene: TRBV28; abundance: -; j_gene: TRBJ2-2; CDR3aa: CASSLSPGGHTGELFF; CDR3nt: TGTGCCAGCAGTCTTAGTCCAGGGGGCCACACCGGGGAGCTGTTTTTT
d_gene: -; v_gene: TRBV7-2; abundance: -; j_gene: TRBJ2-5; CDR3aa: CASSLVQTAQETQYF; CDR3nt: TGTGCCAGCAGCTTAGTTCAGACAGCCCAAGAGACCCAGTACTTC
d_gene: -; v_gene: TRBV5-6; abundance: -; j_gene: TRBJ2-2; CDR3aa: CASILWAGSVGPGELFF; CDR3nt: TGTGCCAGCATCTTGTGGGCAGGGTCAGTGGGCCCCGGGGAGCTGTTTTTT
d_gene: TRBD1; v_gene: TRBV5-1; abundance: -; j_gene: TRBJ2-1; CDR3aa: CASSSQGAGNEQFF; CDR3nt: TGCGCCAGCAGCTCACAGGGGGCTGGGAATGAGCAGTTCTTC
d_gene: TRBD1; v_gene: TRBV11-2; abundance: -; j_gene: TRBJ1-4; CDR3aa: CASSSTGGVGEKLFF; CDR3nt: TGTGCCAGCAGCTCTACAGGGGGCGTAGGGGAAAAACTGTTTTTT
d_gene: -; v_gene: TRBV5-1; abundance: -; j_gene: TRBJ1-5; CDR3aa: CASSLDVNQPQHF; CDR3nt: TGCGCCAGCAGCTTAGATGTCAATCAGCCCCAGCATTTT
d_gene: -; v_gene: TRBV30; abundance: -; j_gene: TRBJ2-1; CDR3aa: CAWNWYGGLSSYNEQFF; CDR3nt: TGTGCCTGGAATTGGTACGGGGGGCTAAGCTCCTACAATGAGCAGTTCTTC
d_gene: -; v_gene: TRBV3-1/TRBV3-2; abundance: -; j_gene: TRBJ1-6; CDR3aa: CASRGSGEGAPLHF; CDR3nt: TGTGCCAGCAGGGGCTCAGGGGAAGGAGCACCCCTCCACTTT
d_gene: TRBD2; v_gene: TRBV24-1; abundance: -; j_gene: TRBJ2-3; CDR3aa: CATSPALAGGGDTQYF; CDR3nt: TGTGCCACCAGCCCCGCACTAGCGGGAGGGGGAGATACGCAGTATTTT
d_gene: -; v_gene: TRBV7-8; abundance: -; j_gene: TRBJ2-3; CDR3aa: CASSDGDTQYF; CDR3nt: TGTGCCAGCAGTGATGGGGATACGCAGTATTTT
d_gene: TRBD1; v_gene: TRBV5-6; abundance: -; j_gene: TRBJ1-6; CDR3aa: CASSLHRGQGVSPLHF; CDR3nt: TGTGCCAGCAGCCTGCACAGGGGACAGGGGGTTTCACCCCTCCACTTT
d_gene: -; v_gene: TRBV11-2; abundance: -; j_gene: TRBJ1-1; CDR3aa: CASSFLTRNTEAFF; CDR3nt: TGTGCCAGCAGCTTTTTAACGCGGAACACTGAAGCTTTCTTT
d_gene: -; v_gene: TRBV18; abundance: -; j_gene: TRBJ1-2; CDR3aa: CASSPNGGDGYTF; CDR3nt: TGTGCCAGCTCACCAAACGGGGGCGATGGCTACACCTTC
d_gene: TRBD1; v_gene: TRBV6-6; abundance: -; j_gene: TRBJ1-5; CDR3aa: CASTRGTGAPNQPQHF; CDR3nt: TGTGCCAGCACGCGCGGGACAGGGGCACCTAATCAGCCCCAGCATTTT
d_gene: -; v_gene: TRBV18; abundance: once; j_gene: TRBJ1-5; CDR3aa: CASSPVGGNNQPQHF; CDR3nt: TGTGCCAGCTCACCTGTGGGGGGGAACAATCAGCCCCAGCATTTT
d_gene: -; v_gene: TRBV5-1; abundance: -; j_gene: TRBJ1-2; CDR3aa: CASSLFSGASYGYTF; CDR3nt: TGCGCCAGCAGCTTATTTTCGGGGGCTTCGTATGGCTACACCTTC
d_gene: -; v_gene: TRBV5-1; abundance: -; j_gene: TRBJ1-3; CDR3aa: CASRSSGNTIYF; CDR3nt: TGCGCCAGCAGAAGCTCTGGAAACACCATATATTTT
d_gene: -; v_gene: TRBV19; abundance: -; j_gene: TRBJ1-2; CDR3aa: CASSILGTLYGYTF; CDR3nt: TGTGCCAGTAGTATCCTTGGGACACTCTATGGCTACACCTTC
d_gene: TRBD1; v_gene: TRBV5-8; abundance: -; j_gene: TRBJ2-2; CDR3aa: CASSWGTGWNNGELFF; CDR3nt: TGTGCCAGCAGCTGGGGGACAGGGTGGAATAACGGGGAGCTGTTTTTT
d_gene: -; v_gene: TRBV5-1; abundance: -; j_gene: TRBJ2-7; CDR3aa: CASSLGQPISTYEQYF; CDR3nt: TGCGCCAGCAGCTTGGGCCAGCCTATTTCAACCTACGAGCAGTACTTC
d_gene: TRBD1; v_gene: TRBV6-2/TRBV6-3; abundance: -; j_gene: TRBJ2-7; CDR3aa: CASSVPGQGPREQYF; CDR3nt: TGTGCCAGCAGTGTACCGGGACAGGGCCCCCGGGAGCAGTACTTC
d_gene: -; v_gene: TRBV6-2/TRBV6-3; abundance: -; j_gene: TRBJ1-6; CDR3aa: CASSYETYSPLHF; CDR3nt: TGTGCCAGCAGTTACGAAACGTATTCACCCCTCCACTTT
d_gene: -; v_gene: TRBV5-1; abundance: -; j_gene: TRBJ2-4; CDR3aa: CASSSQGTKNIQYF; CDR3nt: TGCGCCAGCAGTTCACAGGGAACCAAAAACATTCAGTACTTC
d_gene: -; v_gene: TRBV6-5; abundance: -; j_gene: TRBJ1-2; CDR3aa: CASTTGNYGYTF; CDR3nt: TGTGCCAGCACCACAGGGAACTATGGCTACACCTTC
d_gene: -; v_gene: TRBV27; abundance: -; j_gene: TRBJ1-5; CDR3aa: CASTTYSNQPQHF; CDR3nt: TGTGCCAGCACCACCTATAGCAATCAGCCCCAGCATTTT
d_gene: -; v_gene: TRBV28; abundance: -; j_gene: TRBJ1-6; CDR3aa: CASARGYNSPLHF; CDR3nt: TGTGCCAGCGCCCGCGGATACAATTCACCCCTCCACTTT
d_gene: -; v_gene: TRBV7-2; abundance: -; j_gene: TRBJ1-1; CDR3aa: CASSLSSLGTEAFF; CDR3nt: TGTGCCAGCAGCTTATCGTCCCTGGGCACTGAAGCTTTCTTT
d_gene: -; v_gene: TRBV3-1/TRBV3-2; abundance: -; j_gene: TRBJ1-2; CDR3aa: CASSQREGNYGYTF; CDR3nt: TGTGCCAGCAGCCAAAGGGAGGGGAACTATGGCTACACCTTC
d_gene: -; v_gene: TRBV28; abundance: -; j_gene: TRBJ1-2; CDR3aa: CASNVGGHRNYGYTF; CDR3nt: TGTGCCAGCAACGTCGGGGGGCATAGGAACTATGGCTACACCTTC
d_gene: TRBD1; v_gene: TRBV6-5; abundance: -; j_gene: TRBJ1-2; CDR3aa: CASSLGQGASYGYTF; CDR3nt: TGTGCCAGCAGCCTAGGACAGGGGGCATCCTATGGCTACACCTTC
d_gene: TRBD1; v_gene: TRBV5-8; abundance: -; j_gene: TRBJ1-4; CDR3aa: CASSSLTGGDEKLFF; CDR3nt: TGTGCCAGCAGCTCACTTACAGGGGGGGATGAAAAACTGTTTTTT
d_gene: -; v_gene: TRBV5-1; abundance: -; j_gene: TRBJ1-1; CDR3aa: CASSRAGSGTEAFF; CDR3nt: TGCGCCAGCAGCCGGGCAGGGTCGGGCACTGAAGCTTTCTTT
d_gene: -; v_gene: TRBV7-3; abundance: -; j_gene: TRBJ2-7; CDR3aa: CASSLTGSGSGGYEQYF; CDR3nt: TGTGCCAGCAGCTTAACGGGCTCGGGATCAGGCGGCTACGAGCAGTACTTC
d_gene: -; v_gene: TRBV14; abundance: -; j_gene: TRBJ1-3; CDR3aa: CASSRGIWNTIYF; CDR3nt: TGTGCCAGCAGCCGGGGGATATGGAACACCATATATTTT
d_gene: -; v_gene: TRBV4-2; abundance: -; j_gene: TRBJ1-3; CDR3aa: CASSQDRFGSGNTIYF; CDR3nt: -
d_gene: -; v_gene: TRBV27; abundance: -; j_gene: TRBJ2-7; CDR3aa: CASSFTRGGYEQYF; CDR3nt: TGTGCCAGCAGTTTCACCAGGGGCGGGTACGAGCAGTACTTC
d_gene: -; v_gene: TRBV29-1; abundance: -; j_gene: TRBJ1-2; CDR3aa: CSVRAPGGYGYTF; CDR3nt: TGCAGCGTCCGGGCCCCGGGCGGCTATGGCTACACCTTC
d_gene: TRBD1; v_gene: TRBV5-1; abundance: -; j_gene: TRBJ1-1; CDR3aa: CASMWGQKDTEAFF; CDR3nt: TGCGCCAGCATGTGGGGACAGAAAGACACTGAAGCTTTCTTT
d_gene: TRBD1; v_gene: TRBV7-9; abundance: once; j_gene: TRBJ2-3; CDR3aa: CASSPGTGKDTQYF; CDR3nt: TGTGCCAGCAGCCCGGGGACAGGGAAAGATACGCAGTATTTT
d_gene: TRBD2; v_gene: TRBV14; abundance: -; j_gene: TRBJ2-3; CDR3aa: CASSQVGGGPTDTQYF; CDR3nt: TGTGCCAGCAGCCAAGTTGGCGGGGGGCCCACAGATACGCAGTATTTT
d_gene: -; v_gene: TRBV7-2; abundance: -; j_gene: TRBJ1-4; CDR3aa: CASSLGGHKGEKLFF; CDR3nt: TGTGCCAGCAGCTTAGGTGGCCATAAAGGGGAAAAACTGTTTTTT
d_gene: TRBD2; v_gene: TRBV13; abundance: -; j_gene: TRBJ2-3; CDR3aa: CASSLRTGLAGAQILSTDTQYF; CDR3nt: TGTGCCAGCAGCCTACGAACGGGACTAGCGGGGGCCCAAATCCTATCCACAGATACGCAGTATTTT
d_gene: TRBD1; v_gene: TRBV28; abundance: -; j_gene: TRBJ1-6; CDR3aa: CASIRTGGSPLHF; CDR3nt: TGTGCCAGCATCAGGACAGGGGGATCACCCCTCCACTTT
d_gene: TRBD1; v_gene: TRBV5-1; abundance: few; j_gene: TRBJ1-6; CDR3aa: CASGRGQGNSPLHF; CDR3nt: TGCGCCAGCGGAAGGGGACAGGGAAATTCACCCCTCCACTTT
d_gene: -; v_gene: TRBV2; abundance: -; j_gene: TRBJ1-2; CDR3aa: CASRALSNNYGYTF; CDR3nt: TGTGCCAGCAGAGCCCTGAGTAATAACTATGGCTACACCTTC
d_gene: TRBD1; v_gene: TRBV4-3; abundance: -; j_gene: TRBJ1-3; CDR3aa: CASSPAGQGSGNTIYF; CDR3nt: TGCGCCAGCAGCCCCGCGGGACAGGGCTCTGGAAACACCATATATTTT
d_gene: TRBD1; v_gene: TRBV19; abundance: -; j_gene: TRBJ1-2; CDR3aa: CASSLTGNYGYTF; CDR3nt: TGTGCCAGTTCGCTGACAGGGAACTATGGCTACACCTTC
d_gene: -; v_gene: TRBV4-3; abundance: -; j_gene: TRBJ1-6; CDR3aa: CASSATSPRVGGNSPLHF; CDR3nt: TGCGCCAGCAGCGCCACCAGCCCGCGTGTGGGAGGTAATTCACCCCTCCACTTT
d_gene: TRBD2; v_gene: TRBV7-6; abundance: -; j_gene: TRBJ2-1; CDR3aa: CASSLRGRAGGNYNEQFF; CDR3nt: TGTGCCAGCAGCTTAAGGGGCCGGGCGGGGGGAAATTACAATGAGCAGTTCTTC
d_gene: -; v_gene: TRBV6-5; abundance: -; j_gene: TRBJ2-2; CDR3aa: CASRPPSRGELFF; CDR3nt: TGTGCCAGCAGGCCCCCGTCGCGCGGGGAGCTGTTTTTT
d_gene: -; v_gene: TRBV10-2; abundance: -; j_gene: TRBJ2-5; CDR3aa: CASSVAGTRGETQYF; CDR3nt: TGCGCCAGCAGTGTAGCGGGGACCAGGGGGGAGACCCAGTACTTC
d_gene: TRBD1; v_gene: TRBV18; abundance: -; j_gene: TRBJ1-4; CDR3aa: CASSPQTGGISNEKLFF; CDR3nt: TGTGCCAGCTCACCACAAACAGGGGGCATCAGTAATGAAAAACTGTTTTTT
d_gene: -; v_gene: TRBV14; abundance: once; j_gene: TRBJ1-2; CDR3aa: CASSPVLGWNYGYTF; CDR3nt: TGTGCCAGCAGCCCCGTGTTGGGCTGGAACTATGGCTACACCTTC
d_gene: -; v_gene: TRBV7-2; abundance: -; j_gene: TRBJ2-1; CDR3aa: CASSMLPGYNEQFF; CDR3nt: TGTGCCAGCAGCATGCTCCCGGGATACAATGAGCAGTTCTTC
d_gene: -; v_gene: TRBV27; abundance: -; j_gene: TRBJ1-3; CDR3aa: CASRVRRDSGNTIYF; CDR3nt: TGTGCCAGCAGGGTCAGGCGGGACTCTGGAAACACCATATATTTT
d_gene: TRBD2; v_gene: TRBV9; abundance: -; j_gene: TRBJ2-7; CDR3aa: CASSPAGGLYEQYF; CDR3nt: TGTGCCAGCAGTCCAGCGGGGGGTTTGTACGAGCAGTACTTC